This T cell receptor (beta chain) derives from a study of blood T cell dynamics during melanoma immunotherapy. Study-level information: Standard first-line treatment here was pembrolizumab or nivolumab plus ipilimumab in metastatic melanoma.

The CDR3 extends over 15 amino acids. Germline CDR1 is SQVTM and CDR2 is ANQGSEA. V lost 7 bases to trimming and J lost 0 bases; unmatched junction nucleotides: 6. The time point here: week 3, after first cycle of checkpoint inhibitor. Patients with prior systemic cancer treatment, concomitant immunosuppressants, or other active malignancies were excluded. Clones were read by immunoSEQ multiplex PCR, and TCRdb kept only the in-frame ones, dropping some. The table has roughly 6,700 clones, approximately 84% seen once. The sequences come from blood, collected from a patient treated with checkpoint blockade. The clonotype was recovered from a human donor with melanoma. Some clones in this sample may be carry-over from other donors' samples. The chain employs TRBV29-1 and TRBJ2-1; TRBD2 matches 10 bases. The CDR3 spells CSGRIAGGSYNEQFF. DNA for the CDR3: TGCAGCGGGCGTATAGCGGGGGGCTCCTACAATGAGCAGTTCTTC.